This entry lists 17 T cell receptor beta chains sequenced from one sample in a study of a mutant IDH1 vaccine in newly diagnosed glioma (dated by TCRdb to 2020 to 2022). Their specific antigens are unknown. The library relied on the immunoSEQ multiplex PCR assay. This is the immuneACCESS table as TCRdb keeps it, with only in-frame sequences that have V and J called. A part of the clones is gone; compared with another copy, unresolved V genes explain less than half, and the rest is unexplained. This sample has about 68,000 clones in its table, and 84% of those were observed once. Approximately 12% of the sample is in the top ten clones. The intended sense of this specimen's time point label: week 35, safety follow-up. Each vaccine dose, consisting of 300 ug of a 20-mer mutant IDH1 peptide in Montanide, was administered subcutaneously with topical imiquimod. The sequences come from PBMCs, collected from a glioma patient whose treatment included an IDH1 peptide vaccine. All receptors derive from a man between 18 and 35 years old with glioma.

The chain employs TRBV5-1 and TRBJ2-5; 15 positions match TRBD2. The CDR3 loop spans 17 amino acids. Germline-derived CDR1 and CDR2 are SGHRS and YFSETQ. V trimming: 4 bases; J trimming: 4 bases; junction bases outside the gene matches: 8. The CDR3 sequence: CASSKGLAGGSVETQYF. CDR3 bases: TGCGCCAGCAGCAAAGGACTAGCGGGGGGGAGTGTAGAGACCCAGTACTTC.

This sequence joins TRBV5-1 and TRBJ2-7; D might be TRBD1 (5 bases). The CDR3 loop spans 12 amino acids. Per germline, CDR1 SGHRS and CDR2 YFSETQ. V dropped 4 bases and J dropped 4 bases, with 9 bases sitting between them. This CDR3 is CASSRTGYEQYF. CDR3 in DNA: TGCGCCAGCAGCCGTACAGGATACGAGCAGTACTTC.

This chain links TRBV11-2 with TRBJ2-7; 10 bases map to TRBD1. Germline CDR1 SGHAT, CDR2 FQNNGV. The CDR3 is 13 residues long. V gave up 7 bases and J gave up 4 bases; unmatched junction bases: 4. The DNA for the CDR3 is TGTGCCAGCACCTTGGGACAGGGGTACGAGCAGTACTTC. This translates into CASTLGQGYEQYF.

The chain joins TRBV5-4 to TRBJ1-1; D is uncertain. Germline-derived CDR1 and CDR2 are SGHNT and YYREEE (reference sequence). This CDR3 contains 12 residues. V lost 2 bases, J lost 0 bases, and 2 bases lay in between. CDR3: CASSFLNTEAFF. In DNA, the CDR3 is TGTGCCAGCAGCTTTTTGAACACTGAAGCTTTCTTT.

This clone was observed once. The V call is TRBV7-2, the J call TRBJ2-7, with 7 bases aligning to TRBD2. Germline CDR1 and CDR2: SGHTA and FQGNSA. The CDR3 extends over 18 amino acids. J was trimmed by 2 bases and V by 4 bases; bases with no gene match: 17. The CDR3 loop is CASSSARGRTSRAYEQYF. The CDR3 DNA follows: TGTGCCAGCAGCTCCGCCCGAGGGAGGACTAGTCGAGCCTACGAGCAGTACTTC. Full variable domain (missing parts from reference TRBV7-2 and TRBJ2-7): GAGVSQSPSNKVTEKGKDVELRCDPISGHTALYWYRQSLGQGLEFLIYFQGNSAPDKSGLPSDRFSAERTGGSVSTLTIQRTQQEDSAVYLCASSSARGRTSRAYEQYFGPGTRLTVT.

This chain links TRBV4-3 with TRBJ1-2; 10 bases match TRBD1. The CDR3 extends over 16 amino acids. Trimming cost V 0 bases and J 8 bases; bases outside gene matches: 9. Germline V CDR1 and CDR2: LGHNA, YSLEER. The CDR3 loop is CASSQDGRQGASGYTF. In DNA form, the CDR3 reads TGCGCCAGCAGCCAAGATGGGAGACAGGGGGCATCAGGCTACACCTTC.

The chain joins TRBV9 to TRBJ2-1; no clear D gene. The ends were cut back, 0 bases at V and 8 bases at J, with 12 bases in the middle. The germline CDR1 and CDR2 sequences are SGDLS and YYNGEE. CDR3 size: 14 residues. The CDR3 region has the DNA TGTGCCAGCAGCGTAGCTACTGGCTCCGATGAGCAGTTCTTC. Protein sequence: CASSVATGSDEQFF.

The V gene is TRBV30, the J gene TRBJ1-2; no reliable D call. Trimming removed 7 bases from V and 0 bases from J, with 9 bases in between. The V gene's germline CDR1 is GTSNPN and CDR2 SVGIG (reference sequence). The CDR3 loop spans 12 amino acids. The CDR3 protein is CALMTTNYGYTF. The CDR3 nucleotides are TGTGCCTTAATGACTACTAACTATGGCTACACCTTC.

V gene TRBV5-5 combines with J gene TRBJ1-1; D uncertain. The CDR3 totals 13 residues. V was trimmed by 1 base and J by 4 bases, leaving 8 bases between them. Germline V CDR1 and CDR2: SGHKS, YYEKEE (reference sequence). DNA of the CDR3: TGTGCCAGCAGCTTGTCGCGGGCCACTGAAGCTTTCTTT. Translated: CASSLSRATEAFF.

Here the CDR3 reads CASSPPREGAKNIQYF. The DNA of the CDR3 is TGTGCCAGCTCACCACCGAGGGAGGGAGCCAAAAACATTCAGTACTTC. The chain combines TRBV18 with TRBJ2-4; 7 bases line up with TRBD2. Germline CDR1 and CDR2: KGHSH and LQKENI. After removal of 0 bases from V and 0 bases from J, the junction contained 2 bases not matched to a gene. This CDR3 has 16 amino acids.

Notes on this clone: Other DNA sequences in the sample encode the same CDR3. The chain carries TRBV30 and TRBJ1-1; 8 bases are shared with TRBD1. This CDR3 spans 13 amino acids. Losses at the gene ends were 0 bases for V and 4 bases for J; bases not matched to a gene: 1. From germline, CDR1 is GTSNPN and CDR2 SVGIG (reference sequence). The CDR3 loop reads CAWSVDRGTEAFF. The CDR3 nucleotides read TGTGCCTGGAGTGTCGACAGGGGCACTGAAGCTTTCTTT.

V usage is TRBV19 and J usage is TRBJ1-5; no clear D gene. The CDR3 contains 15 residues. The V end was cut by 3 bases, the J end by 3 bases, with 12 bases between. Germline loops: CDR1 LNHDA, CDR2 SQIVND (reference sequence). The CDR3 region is CASSIGTLDNQPQHF. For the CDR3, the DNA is TGTGCCAGTAGTATCGGTACTCTAGACAATCAGCCCCAGCATTTT.

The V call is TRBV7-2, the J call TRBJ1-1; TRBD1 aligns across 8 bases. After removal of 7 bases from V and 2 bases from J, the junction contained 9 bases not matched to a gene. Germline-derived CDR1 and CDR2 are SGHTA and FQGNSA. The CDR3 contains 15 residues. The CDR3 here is CASTEAGGGNTEAFF. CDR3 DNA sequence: TGTGCCAGCACAGAGGCAGGGGGCGGAAACACTGAAGCTTTCTTT. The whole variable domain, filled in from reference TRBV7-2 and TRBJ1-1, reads GAGVSQSPSNKVTEKGKDVELRCDPISGHTALYWYRQSLGQGLEFLIYFQGNSAPDKSGLPSDRFSAERTGGSVSTLTIQRTQQEDSAVYLCASTEAGGGNTEAFFGQGTRLTVV.

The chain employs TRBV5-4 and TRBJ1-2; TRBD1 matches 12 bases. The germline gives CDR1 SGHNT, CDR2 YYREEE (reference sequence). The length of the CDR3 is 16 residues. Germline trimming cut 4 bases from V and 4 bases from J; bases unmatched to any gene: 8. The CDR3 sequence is CASSMGQGAEVYGYTF. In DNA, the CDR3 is TGTGCCAGCAGCATGGGACAGGGGGCGGAGGTCTATGGCTACACCTTC.

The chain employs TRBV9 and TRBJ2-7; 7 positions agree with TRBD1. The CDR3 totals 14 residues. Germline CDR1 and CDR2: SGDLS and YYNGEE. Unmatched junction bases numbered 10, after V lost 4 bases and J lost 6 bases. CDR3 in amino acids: CASSRTGAHSEQYF. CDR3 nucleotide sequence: TGTGCCAGCAGCCGTACAGGGGCCCATAGCGAGCAGTACTTC.

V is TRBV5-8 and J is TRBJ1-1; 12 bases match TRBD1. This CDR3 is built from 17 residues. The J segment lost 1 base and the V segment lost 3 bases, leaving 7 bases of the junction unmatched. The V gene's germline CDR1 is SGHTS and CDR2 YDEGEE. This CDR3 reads CASSSWGTGGENTEAFF. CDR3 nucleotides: TGTGCCAGCAGCTCGTGGGGGACAGGGGGCGAGAACACTGAAGCTTTCTTT.

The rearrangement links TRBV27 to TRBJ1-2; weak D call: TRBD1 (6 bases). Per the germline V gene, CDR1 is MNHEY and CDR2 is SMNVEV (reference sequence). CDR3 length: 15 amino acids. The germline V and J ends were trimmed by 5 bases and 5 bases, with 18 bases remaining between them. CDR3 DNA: TGTGCCAGCAGTCCCCGGTGGACAGCACTATATGGCTACACCTTC. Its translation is CASSPRWTALYGYTF.